Below, 10 T cell receptor beta chains from the same sample are listed, as sequenced in a study of T cells in Graves' hyperthyroidism and ophthalmopathy. Researchers amplified the TCR beta CDR3 regions from RNA transcripts. The TCR CDR3 was amplified in a first-round RT-PCR using the HTBI primer set. In TCRdb, the multiplex PCR reads were re-called with MiXCR into one record per CDR3 protein. The sample holds under 350,000 distinct CDR3 sequences, about 20% seen once. The sequencing sample was made of blood. These receptors were obtained from a woman aged 45-65 years with Graves' hyperthyroidism.

The V call is TRBV12-5, the J call TRBJ2-2; 7 bases are a match to TRBD2. Germline assignment: CDR1 LGHNT and CDR2 FRNRAP. The CDR3 consists of 17 residues. J was trimmed by 3 bases and V by 5 bases; bases with no gene match: 12. The CDR3 region has the DNA TGTGCTAGTGGTCCATCCTGGGGGGGGGGTGACACCGGGGAGCTGTTTTTT. Its protein is CASGPSWGGGDTGELFF.

The chain combines TRBV6-1 with TRBJ2-6; D not resolved. CDR3 length: 15 amino acids. Trimming stripped 11 bases from V and 1 base from J, with 15 bases between. Germline assignment: CDR1 MNHNS and CDR2 SASEGT. CDR3 DNA sequence: TGTGCCTGCGCCGAGGTCTGGTCTGGGGCCAACGTCCTGACTTTC. It specifies CACAEVWSGANVLTF.

V usage is TRBV10-3 and J usage is TRBJ1-6; 8 bases agree with TRBD1. The ends lost 6 bases at V and 5 bases at J; junction bases unmatched: 3. Per germline, CDR1 ENHRY and CDR2 SYGVKD. This CDR3 contains 14 residues. The CDR3 DNA follows: TGTGCCATCAGCGAGACAGGGGATAATTCACCCCTCCACTTT. Amino acids: CAISETGDNSPLHF.

The rearrangement joins TRBV5-8 to TRBJ1-2; D unclear. The length of the CDR3 is 14 residues. V was pared by 7 bases and J by 2 bases, with 15 bases between. The germline V gene encodes CDR1 SGHTS and CDR2 YDEGEE. The CDR3 DNA follows: TGTGCCAGCCTGACGTCGGGTAAGAACTATGGCTACACCTTC. This sequence encodes CASLTSGKNYGYTF.

The CDR3 sequence is CASSLDKESSNEQFF. In nucleotides, the CDR3 is TGTGCCAGCAGCCTAGACAAAGAGTCTAGCAATGAGCAGTTCTTC. The chain carries TRBV7-3 and TRBJ2-1; the D is unclear. V was clipped by 5 bases and J by 6 bases, with 17 bases between them. This CDR3 has 15 residues. Germline V gene sequence: CDR1 SGHTA, CDR2 FQGTGA.

Many counts were recorded for this clonotype. The genes are TRBV7-2 and TRBJ1-1, with 11 bases that match TRBD1. In germline, CDR1 is SGHTA, CDR2 FQGNSA. The CDR3 contains 14 residues. Trimming removed 5 bases from V and 6 bases from J; junction bases left unmatched: 5. The CDR3 region is CASSGQGAAPEAFF. In nucleotides, the CDR3 is TGTGCCAGCAGCGGACAGGGGGCAGCACCTGAAGCTTTCTTT.

This clonotype was seen repeatedly, ten times or more. This chain connects TRBV3-1 to TRBJ2-4; D not resolved. This CDR3 has 15 amino acids. V was clipped by 0 bases and J by 1 base, with 7 bases between them. Germline lookup yields CDR1 LGHDT and CDR2 YNNKEL (reference sequence). The CDR3 reads CASSQDSTAKNIQYF. In DNA form, the CDR3 reads TGTGCCAGCAGCCAAGACTCGACTGCCAAAAACATTCAGTACTTC. The variable domain in full, with the rest retrieved from reference TRBV3-1 and TRBJ2-4, is DTAVSQTPKYLVTQMGNDKSIKCEQNLGHDTMYWYKQDSKKFLKIMFSYNNKELIINETVPNRFSPKSPDKAHLNLHINSLELGDSAVYFCASSQDSTAKNIQYFGAGTRLSVL.

This clonotype was counted ten times or more. V gene TRBV28 combines with J gene TRBJ2-1, with a tentative D call TRBD2 (6 bases). V was pared by 1 base and J by 8 bases, with 9 bases between. Germline loops: CDR1 MDHEN, CDR2 SYDVKM. The CDR3 loop spans 13 amino acids. The CDR3 DNA is TGTGCCAGCAGTTTATCGGGGGACGATGAGCAGTTCTTC. Translated: CASSLSGDDEQFF.

The chain has TRBV29-1 and TRBJ2-1, with 8 bases lining up with TRBD1. V shed 2 bases and J 4 bases; nucleotides not matched to a gene: 7. Germline V lookup: CDR1 SQVTM, CDR2 ANQGSEA. The CDR3 extends over 15 amino acids. The CDR3 is CSVELGQGKYNEQFF. The CDR3 DNA sequence: TGCAGCGTTGAACTCGGACAGGGAAAGTACAATGAGCAGTTCTTC.

This chain connects TRBV4-1 to TRBJ1-2; 7 nucleotides align to TRBD1. The CDR3 runs 16 residues. The J segment lost 1 base and the V segment lost 2 bases, leaving 7 bases of the junction unmatched. Germline CDR1 is MGHRA and CDR2 is YSYEKL. The CDR3 sequence is CASSQITTGVNYGYTF. The DNA of the CDR3 is TGCGCCAGCAGCCAAATCACTACAGGGGTTAACTATGGCTACACCTTC.